Presented here are 27 T cell receptor beta chains from one specimen sequenced in a study of cytotoxic CD8 clonotypes in ibrutinib-treated CLL. Here immunoSEQ multiplex PCR was the method, and the copy in TCRdb shows in-frame clones only, minus some. Of 200,000 to 250,000 clones in the sample, roughly 74% are singletons; the top ten hold 15%. This material consisted of PBMCs, taken after 24 months of ibrutinib treatment. The receptor source for this set is a human donor with chronic lymphocytic leukemia.

V and J are TRBV7-2 and TRBJ2-1; the D call may be TRBD1 or TRBD2 (5 bases each). This CDR3 is 15 amino acids long. Trimming removed 3 bases from V and 1 base from J, with 10 bases in between. Germline V gene lookup returns CDR1 SGHTA and CDR2 FQGNSA. The CDR3 nucleotides read TGTGCCAGCAGCTTGGGGGAGAGTTCCTACAATGAGCAGTTCTTC. Amino acids: CASSLGESSYNEQFF. Complete variable domain (other parts from reference TRBV7-2 and TRBJ2-1): GAGVSQSPSNKVTEKGKDVELRCDPISGHTALYWYRQSLGQGLEFLIYFQGNSAPDKSGLPSDRFSAERTGGSVSTLTIQRTQQEDSAVYLCASSLGESSYNEQFFGPGTRLTVL.

This clone was seen more than once but under ten times. The V call is TRBV14, the J call TRBJ1-2, with 8 bases matching TRBD1. The V and J ends lost 4 bases and 4 bases, in that order; junction bases with no gene match: 11. Looked up from germline, CDR1 is SGHDN and CDR2 is FVKESK. There are 16 residues in the CDR3. Written as DNA, the CDR3 is TGTGCCAGCAGCCCTTTTGGCAGGACAGGGCCCTATGGCTACACCTTC. Its protein product is CASSPFGRTGPYGYTF. Drawing the rest from reference TRBV14 and TRBJ1-2, the complete variable domain is EAGVTQFPSHSVIEKGQTVTLRCDPISGHDNLYWYRRVMGKEIKFLLHFVKESKQDESGMPNNRFLAERTGGTYSTLKVQPAELEDSGVYFCASSPFGRTGPYGYTFGSGTRLTVV.

This chain joins TRBV27 and TRBJ2-7; TRBD2 aligns across 13 bases. The CDR3 has 16 amino acids. J was trimmed by 2 bases and V by 4 bases; bases with no gene match: 5. Looked up from germline, CDR1 is MNHEY and CDR2 is SMNVEV (reference sequence). Here the CDR3 DNA reads TGTGCCAGCAGTTCCCCCGGACTAGCGGGGGCCTACGAGCAGTACTTC. Encoded protein: CASSSPGLAGAYEQYF.

The gene calls are TRBV9 and TRBJ2-7, with 13 positions matching TRBD2. Germline-derived CDR1 and CDR2 are SGDLS and YYNGEE. The length of the CDR3 is 16 residues. The V segment lost 3 bases and the J segment 6 bases; nucleotides outside the gene matches: 9. Here the CDR3 DNA reads TGTGCCAGCAGCGCCGGGACTAGCGGGATGTATGTCGAGCAGTACTTC. Its protein is CASSAGTSGMYVEQYF.

V and J are TRBV7-9 and TRBJ1-1, with D tentatively TRBD1 (6 bases). Trimming stripped 3 bases from V and 1 base from J, with 12 bases between. The CDR3 is made up of 15 amino acids. Germline V gives CDR1 SEHNR, CDR2 FQNEAQ (reference sequence). The DNA for the CDR3 is TGTGCCAGCAGCTTGGGGGCAGGGCAGAACACTGAAGCTTTCTTT. Residues: CASSLGAGQNTEAFF.

J is TRBJ2-7 and V is TRBV23-1; TRBD1 matches 7 bases. TRBV23-1 is known as an ORF, though its function is uncertain. This CDR3 is 15 amino acids long. V shed 3 bases, J shed 4 bases, and the junction held 9 bases outside the gene matches. CDR3 sequence: CASSQGQTSSYEQYF. CDR3 sequence (DNA): TGCGCCAGCAGTCAGGGACAGACATCCTCGTACGAGCAGTACTTC.

This chain links TRBV2 with TRBJ1-5; 7 nucleotides line up with TRBD1. Germline V gene lookup returns CDR1 SNHLY and CDR2 FYNNEI. The CDR3 is 15 amino acids. V gave up 5 bases and J gave up 0 bases; unmatched junction bases: 4. CDR3 in DNA: TGTGCCAGCAGTCTCGGGACAGCTAGCAATCAGCCCCAGCATTTT. This encodes CASSLGTASNQPQHF.

This clone was seen only once. The chain joins TRBV13 to TRBJ2-3; unclear D gene. V was shortened by 3 bases and J by 0 bases, with 10 bases between the two germline ends. The CDR3 is 15 residues long. Germline CDR1 is PRHDT and CDR2 is FYEKMQ (reference sequence). CDR3 coding DNA: TGTGCCAGCAGCTTCTACAGCGCGAGCACAGATACGCAGTATTTT. Residues: CASSFYSASTDTQYF.

In its sample, this clone was seen a few times. This rearrangement joins TRBV28 to TRBJ1-1; the D gene is possibly TRBD1 (6 bases). V dropped 4 bases and J dropped 7 bases, with 16 bases sitting between them. CDR3 size: 14 residues. Germline V gene sequence: CDR1 MDHEN, CDR2 SYDVKM. The CDR3 reads CASSWRTADLEAFF. CDR3 DNA sequence: TGTGCCAGCAGTTGGAGGACAGCTGACCTTGAAGCTTTCTTT.

J is TRBJ2-1 and V is TRBV10-3; 10 bases map to TRBD2. The CDR3 runs 13 residues. Trimming cost V 8 bases and J 5 bases; bases outside gene matches: 3. The germline gives CDR1 ENHRY, CDR2 SYGVKD. DNA for the CDR3: TGTGCCATCGGGACTAGCGCCGACAATGAGCAGTTCTTC. Translation: CAIGTSADNEQFF.

V usage is TRBV2 and J usage is TRBJ2-3; D may be TRBD2 (6 bases). Trimming took 5 bases from V and 0 from J, leaving 9 bases between them. This CDR3 is built from 14 residues. Germline V gene data show CDR1 as SNHLY and CDR2 as FYNNEI. CDR3 protein: CASSRGFSTDTQYF. The CDR3 bases are TGTGCCAGCAGTCGGGGGTTTAGCACAGATACGCAGTATTTT. The full variable domain, with the rest looked up from reference TRBV2 and TRBJ2-3, is EPEVTQTPSHQVTQMGQEVILRCVPISNHLYFYWYRQILGQKVEFLVSFYNNEISEKSEIFDDQFSVERPDGSNFTLKIRSTKLEDSAMYFCASSRGFSTDTQYFGPGTRLTVL.

As concerns this clone: A read error may account for a junction end that differs from germline. The chain is built from TRBV7-7 and TRBJ2-2, with D possibly called TRBD1 or TRBD2 (5 bases each). This CDR3 contains 14 residues. Germline CDR1 is SSHAT and CDR2 is FNYEAQ (reference sequence). This CDR3 reads CASSLEGPSGELFF. CDR3 nucleotide sequence: TGTGCTAGCAGCTTAGAGGGACCGAGCGGGGAGCTGTTTTTT.

The chain joins TRBV14 to TRBJ2-2; 8 bases are shared with TRBD2. The CDR3 runs 15 residues. V shed 4 bases and J 2 bases; nucleotides not matched to a gene: 3. Germline loops: CDR1 SGHDN, CDR2 FVKESK. The CDR3 sequence is CASSRTSSNTGELFF. CDR3 DNA sequence: TGTGCCAGCAGCCGGACTAGCAGTAACACCGGGGAGCTGTTTTTT.

The V call is TRBV29-1, the J call TRBJ1-1; the match to TRBD1 covers 9 bases. V shed 6 bases and J 5 bases; nucleotides not matched to a gene: 7. Germline loops: CDR1 SQVTM, CDR2 ANQGSEA. The CDR3 has 13 residues. The DNA for the CDR3 is TGCAGCGTGAACAGGGGGCCAGTTACTGAAGCTTTCTTT. This codes for CSVNRGPVTEAFF.

DNA for the CDR3: TGCGCCAGCAGCTTGGGCTCCAGCGGGAGGGCCCGAGAGCAGTTCTTC. Its protein is CASSLGSSGRAREQFF. This sequence joins TRBV5-1 and TRBJ2-1; 10 nucleotides match TRBD2. CDR1 is SGHRS, CDR2 YFSETQ, per germline. This CDR3 region has 16 residues. V was clipped by 0 bases and J by 10 bases; unmatched bases: 10.

This chain links TRBV6-6 with TRBJ2-3; maybe TRBD2 (5 bases). Trimming removed 4 bases from V and 5 bases from J, with 16 bases in between. CDR1 MNHNY and CDR2 SVGAGI come from the germline V gene (reference sequence). The CDR3 consists of 15 residues. The CDR3 DNA is TGTGCCAGCAGTTCTCCCGCCAGAGGGATAGATACGCAGTATTTT. Its translation: CASSSPARGIDTQYF.

The chain joins TRBV25-1 to TRBJ2-5; 10 bases line up with TRBD1. The CDR3 is 14 residues long. Germline V gene sequence: CDR1 MGHDK, CDR2 SYGVNS. The V segment lost 6 bases and the J segment 5 bases; nucleotides outside the gene matches: 6. The CDR3 DNA sequence: TGTGCCAGCAGCGACAGGGGGCGCGGGGAGACCCAGTACTTC. The encoded protein is CASSDRGRGETQYF.

This chain uses TRBV18 with TRBJ2-1; D is possibly TRBD1 or TRBD2 (5 bases each). This CDR3 has 14 amino acids. Germline V gene lookup returns CDR1 KGHSH and CDR2 LQKENI. V lost 3 bases to trimming and J lost 5 bases, with 11 bases between them. CDR3 region: CASSPGADHNEQFF. CDR3 bases: TGTGCCAGCTCACCCGGGGCAGATCACAATGAGCAGTTCTTC.

This clone appeared once. The rearrangement joins TRBV2 to TRBJ2-3; the D gene is possibly TRBD2 (5 bases). The V end lost 6 bases, the J end lost 2 bases, and 12 bases lay between the germline ends. CDR1 is SNHLY and CDR2 is FYNNEI in the germline V gene. The CDR3 covers 14 residues. CDR3 sequence (DNA): TGTGCCAGCAGGGGAGAGGTAGTCACAGATACGCAGTATTTT. It specifies CASRGEVVTDTQYF.

The rearrangement links TRBV14 to TRBJ1-2; D may be TRBD1 (6 bases). Germline V gene data show CDR1 as SGHDN and CDR2 as FVKESK. The ends were cut back, 4 bases at V and 4 bases at J, with 10 bases in the middle. This CDR3 contains 13 residues. CDR3 nucleotides: TGTGCCAGCAGCCTCGGGACAATCTATGGCTACACCTTC. It codes for CASSLGTIYGYTF.

The rearrangement joins TRBV6-5 to TRBJ2-7; possibly TRBD1 for D (6 bases). V lost 4 bases and J 2 bases, leaving 15 bases between the germline ends. CDR3 length equals 15 residues. Germline CDR1 and CDR2: MNHEY and SVGAGI. CDR3 DNA: TGTGCCAGCAGTTCCGACCGACAGGCGGCCTACGAGCAGTACTTC. It is translated as CASSSDRQAAYEQYF.

The chain uses TRBV20-1 and TRBJ1-1; maybe TRBD1 (6 bases). The CDR3 has 11 residues. The germline V gene encodes CDR1 DFQATT and CDR2 SNEGSKA (reference sequence). CDR3 nucleotide sequence: TGCAGACAGGGACCGAACACTGAAGCTTTCTTT. This sequence encodes CRQGPNTEAFF.

J is TRBJ2-2 and V is TRBV6-1; TRBD1 might be the D (6 bases). The V gene's germline CDR1 is MNHNS and CDR2 SASEGT. The CDR3 is 13 residues long. The V gene lost 7 bases and the J gene lost 6 bases, with 12 bases spanning the gap. The CDR3 DNA reads as TGTGCCAGCAATACCCAGGGGCCCGGGGAGCTGTTTTTT. Residues: CASNTQGPGELFF.

This chain uses TRBV2 with TRBJ2-6; no definite D call. From germline, CDR1 is SNHLY and CDR2 FYNNEI. There are 14 residues in the CDR3. The V end was cut by 7 bases, the J end by 0 bases, with 7 bases between. In DNA form, the CDR3 reads TGTGCCAGCATGCTTAACTCTGGGGCCAACGTCCTGACTTTC. Amino acid sequence: CASMLNSGANVLTF.

This clone appeared a few times. This chain links TRBV15 with TRBJ2-5; D possibly corresponds to TRBD2 (5 bases). V gave up 3 bases and J gave up 2 bases, with 10 bases separating them. This CDR3 comprises 14 residues. Germline loops: CDR1 LNHNV, CDR2 YYDKDF (reference sequence). In DNA, the CDR3 is TGTGCCACCAGCAGGGGTCGAGGGCAAGAGACCCAGTACTTC. It specifies CATSRGRGQETQYF.

V gene TRBV2 combines with J gene TRBJ1-5; possibly TRBD1 for D (5 bases). The CDR3 loop spans 14 amino acids. The V end lost 4 bases, the J end lost 7 bases, and 14 bases lay between the germline ends. Germline lookup yields CDR1 SNHLY and CDR2 FYNNEI. The CDR3 sequence is CASSGGVWAQPQHF. In DNA form, the CDR3 reads TGTGCCAGCAGTGGAGGGGTGTGGGCCCAGCCCCAGCATTTT.

The chain recombines TRBV29-1 with TRBJ2-5, with TRBD1 identical over 8 bases. This CDR3 spans 13 amino acids. Trimming took 7 bases from V and 5 from J; bases not matched to a gene: 9. Germline CDR1 is SQVTM and CDR2 is ANQGSEA. The chain's CDR3 is CSARDRLGETQYF. The CDR3 DNA sequence: TGCAGCGCCCGGGACAGGTTGGGGGAGACCCAGTACTTC.